What follows describes a single T cell receptor (beta chain). What it binds is not known. Both TRBC1 and TRBC2 were covered by a beta constant-region primer of two equimolar oligonucleotides. The ligated cDNA underwent four PCR rounds using SP2 and nested alpha and beta constant-region primers. TCRdb re-analysed the UMI-ligation and nested PCR reads in MiXCR, keeping a single row per CDR3 protein. The repertoire holds about 160,000 distinct CDR3 sequences, with 22% as singletons. These data belong to a study of naive and memory T cell subsets. Findings and limits, study-wide: Possibly reflecting memory cells re-expressing CD45RA, a few larger clonotypes occurred in naive repertoires, especially CD8.

The material sequenced was naive CD4+ T cells from blood. The TCR originated in a human donor in good health.

The CDR3 reads CASRPGLAGGDEQYF. CDR3 DNA sequence: TGTGCCAGCAGACCCGGACTAGCGGGAGGAGACGAGCAGTACTTC. The chain links TRBV6-6 to TRBJ2-7; 14 bases agree with TRBD2. Germline loops: CDR1 MNHNY, CDR2 SVGAGI (reference sequence). The CDR3 length is 15 residues. The ends lost 6 bases at V and 5 bases at J; junction bases unmatched: 6.